These 23 T cell receptor beta chains were sequenced from one sample in a study of T cell changes during pregnancy in multiple sclerosis. Method: immunoSEQ multiplex PCR; TCRdb's copy keeps in-frame clones and lacks some. The data show 75,000 to 95,000 clones, with around 89% seen just once and 0.7% to 0.9% held by the top ten. The sequencing used peripheral blood, collected in the first trimester of pregnancy. These receptors all come from a female donor in good health, enrolled as a control in a pregnancy study.

The V and J genes are TRBV5-1 and TRBJ2-1; weak D call: TRBD1 (6 bases). This CDR3 contains 13 residues. CDR1 and CDR2 (germline): SGHRS, YFSETQ. Trimming took 1 base from V and 6 from J, leaving 8 bases between them. The CDR3 DNA is TGCGCCAGCAGCTTGTTACAGGGCAATGAGCAGTTCTTC. This translates into CASSLLQGNEQFF.

The rearrangement uses TRBV9 and TRBJ1-2; D possibly corresponds to TRBD1 (5 bases). The CDR3 covers 12 residues. The ends were cut back, 1 base at V and 6 bases at J, with 7 bases in the middle. Germline CDR1 SGDLS, CDR2 YYNGEE. The CDR3: CASSVIGDGYTF. The CDR3 nucleotides read TGTGCCAGCAGCGTAATAGGGGATGGCTACACCTTC.

This clone was seen a single time. A read error may produce the germline difference seen at one junction end. This chain links TRBV7-7 with TRBJ2-3, with D possibly being TRBD2 (5 bases). From germline, CDR1 is SSHAT and CDR2 FNYEAQ (reference sequence). The CDR3 loop spans 15 amino acids. The CDR3 sequence is CASSPQRSLVDTQYF. The CDR3 coding sequence is TGTGCTAGCAGCCCACAGCGGTCGCTGGTAGATACGCAGTATTTT.

This clone appeared once. The chain carries TRBV4-1 and TRBJ1-6; 7 bases agree with TRBD1. Germline-derived CDR1 and CDR2 are MGHRA and YSYEKL. This CDR3 spans 17 amino acids. V lost 4 bases, J lost 3 bases, and 9 bases stayed unmatched. The chain's CDR3 is CASSRETGSVYNSPLHF. The CDR3 DNA sequence: TGCGCCAGCAGCCGAGAGACAGGGTCCGTCTATAATTCACCCCTCCACTTT.

This clone was seen once. The V call is TRBV5-1, the J call TRBJ2-7; perhaps TRBD2 as D (6 bases). From germline, CDR1 is SGHRS and CDR2 YFSETQ. With 4 bases removed from V and 0 bases from J, the gap between germline ends came to 14 bases. The CDR3 covers 15 residues. The CDR3 spells CASSPEEGLSYEQYF. The CDR3 region has the DNA TGCGCCAGCAGCCCGGAGGAGGGTCTCTCCTACGAGCAGTACTTC.

This chain uses TRBV28 with TRBJ1-3; D is perhaps TRBD1 (6 bases). Germline assignment: CDR1 MDHEN and CDR2 SYDVKM. Trimming pared 7 bases from V and 5 bases from J, leaving 24 bases between. The CDR3 loop spans 17 amino acids. CDR3 DNA sequence: TGTGCCAGCACCTCACCAAGGGGGACGGGTAGTAGAAACACCATATATTTT. Its protein is CASTSPRGTGSRNTIYF.

J is TRBJ1-2 and V is TRBV6-5; 9 positions match TRBD1. Germline V gene sequence: CDR1 MNHEY, CDR2 SVGAGI. This CDR3 contains 15 residues. The junction had 8 bases not matched to a gene; V was cut back by 5 bases and J by 4 bases. The CDR3 loop is CASSTDRGRIYGYTF. The CDR3 nucleotides are TGTGCCAGCAGTACGGACAGGGGAAGAATCTATGGCTACACCTTC.

The rearrangement links TRBV11-2 to TRBJ2-7; D is unclear. The CDR3 extends over 14 amino acids. The V and J ends lost 3 bases and 2 bases respectively, with 11 bases between them. CDR1 SGHAT and CDR2 FQNNGV come from the germline V gene. The CDR3 sequence: CASSFLTSTYEQYF. CDR3 in DNA: TGTGCCAGCAGCTTTTTGACTTCGACCTACGAGCAGTACTTC.

V is TRBV18 and J is TRBJ2-3; tentative D call: TRBD1 (6 bases). The CDR3 has 13 residues. Germline V gene data show CDR1 as KGHSH and CDR2 as LQKENI. The V end was cut by 6 bases, the J end by 0 bases, with 7 bases between. CDR3 amino acids: CASSGQSTDTQYF. The CDR3, as DNA: TGTGCCAGCTCCGGACAGAGCACAGATACGCAGTATTTT.

The rearrangement uses TRBV19 and TRBJ1-2; no definite D call. The CDR3 runs to 13 residues. Trimming cost V 5 bases and J 3 bases, with 10 bases left between them. Per the germline V gene, CDR1 is LNHDA and CDR2 is SQIVND (reference sequence). CDR3 nucleotides: TGTGCCAGTAGTCCCGGGGAGGACTATGGCTACACCTTC. Protein: CASSPGEDYGYTF.

This sequence joins TRBV6-5 and TRBJ2-1; weak D call: TRBD2 (5 bases). V was cut by 2 bases and J by 8 bases, with 7 bases left in between. The CDR3 has 12 amino acids. From germline, CDR1 is MNHEY and CDR2 SVGAGI. Here the CDR3 reads CASSYRRDEQFF. The CDR3 bases are TGTGCCAGCAGTTACAGGCGGGATGAGCAGTTCTTC.

The rearrangement joins TRBV6-1 to TRBJ2-1, with 9 bases that match TRBD1. The trim removed 6 bases at V and 9 bases at J, leaving 6 bases unmatched. Germline V gene sequence: CDR1 MNHNS, CDR2 SASEGT. CDR3 length equals 13 residues. The CDR3 sequence is CASRGQGGGEQFF. The DNA for the CDR3 is TGTGCCAGCAGGGGACAGGGAGGAGGTGAGCAGTTCTTC.

Here the CDR3 DNA reads TGTGCCAGCACCCCAGGACAGGGGGCGAACACCGGGGAGCTGTTTTTT. Amino acid sequence: CASTPGQGANTGELFF. The chain has TRBV25-1 and TRBJ2-2, with 10 positions matching TRBD1. Germline values: CDR1 MGHDK, CDR2 SYGVNS. The junction had 5 bases not matched to a gene; V was cut back by 7 bases and J by 0 bases. CDR3 length equals 16 residues.

The chain joins TRBV7-9 to TRBJ1-3, with D uncertain. The CDR3 consists of 12 residues. CDR1 is SEHNR, CDR2 FQNEAQ, per germline (reference sequence). V was pared by 5 bases and J by 6 bases, with 8 bases between. CDR3 region: CASSTSVNTIYF. CDR3 DNA: TGTGCCAGCAGCACCAGCGTAAACACCATATATTTT.

This clone was recorded once. The chain carries TRBV7-8 and TRBJ2-5; the D gene is possibly TRBD1 (6 bases). This CDR3 is built from 13 residues. V lost 5 bases and J 5 bases, leaving 12 bases between the germline ends. Germline V lookup: CDR1 SGHVS, CDR2 FQNEAQ. For the CDR3, the DNA is TGTGCCAGCAGCCCCAGGGGTCAGGAGACCCAGTACTTC. Translation: CASSPRGQETQYF.

The J gene is TRBJ2-7, the V gene TRBV7-8, with 8 bases aligning to TRBD2. V dropped 1 base and J dropped 3; count of bases not matched to a gene: 5. Germline lookup yields CDR1 SGHVS and CDR2 FQNEAQ. CDR3 length equals 15 residues. The CDR3 bases are TGTGCCAGCAGCTTAGAACTAGCGGTAGTCTACGAGCAGTACTTC. It codes for CASSLELAVVYEQYF.

The genes are TRBV5-1 and TRBJ2-5; 11 nucleotides match TRBD2. Looked up from germline, CDR1 is SGHRS and CDR2 is YFSETQ. The junction had 5 bases not matched to a gene; V was cut back by 2 bases and J by 5 bases. The CDR3 length is 15 residues. The CDR3 DNA sequence: TGCGCCAGCAGCTTTAGCGGGGGGGCCGGGGAGACCCAGTACTTC. This codes for CASSFSGGAGETQYF.

This clone was detected once. The chain combines TRBV5-1 with TRBJ1-2; D perhaps matches TRBD1 (6 bases). CDR1 SGHRS and CDR2 YFSETQ come from the germline V gene. The CDR3 runs 14 residues. V lost 5 bases and J lost 7, with 18 bases in between. The CDR3 DNA is TGCGCCAGCAGTCTCCCGGACAGTTTTTCTGGCTACACCTTC. Its protein is CASSLPDSFSGYTF.

The CDR3 loop is CASTPDRNYGYTF. CDR3 DNA: TGTGCCAGCACCCCGGACAGAAACTATGGCTACACCTTC. The chain combines TRBV6-5 with TRBJ1-2; TRBD1 is a possible D gene (6 bases). This CDR3 has 13 residues. The germline CDR1 and CDR2 sequences are MNHEY and SVGAGI. V gave up 7 bases and J gave up 2 bases, with 11 bases separating them.

The rearrangement links TRBV9 to TRBJ1-5, with 12 nucleotides matching TRBD1. CDR3 length: 14 amino acids. Germline CDR1 is SGDLS and CDR2 is YYNGEE. Losses at the gene ends were 4 bases for V and 7 bases for J; bases not matched to a gene: 3. The CDR3 nucleotides read TGTGCCAGCAGCTTGGGGACAGGGGGCCAGCCCCAGCATTTT. Translated, it gives CASSLGTGGQPQHF.

This rearrangement joins TRBV15 to TRBJ1-2, with D perhaps TRBD1 (5 bases). The CDR3 totals 15 residues. Trimming left V 3 bases short and J 4 bases short, with 15 bases between. Germline V gene lookup returns CDR1 LNHNV and CDR2 YYDKDF (reference sequence). As DNA, the CDR3 is TGTGCCACCAGCAGGGGGTTACAGGTTATCTATGGCTACACCTTC. Amino acids: CATSRGLQVIYGYTF. Complete variable domain (other parts from reference TRBV15 and TRBJ1-2): DAMVIQNPRYQVTQFGKPVTLSCSQTLNHNVMYWYQQKSSQAPKLLFHYYDKDFNNEADTPDNFQSRRPNTSFCFLDIRSPGLGDTAMYLCATSRGLQVIYGYTFGSGTRLTVV.

CDR3 region: CASSSAGQVQGYTF. The DNA for the CDR3 is TGTGCCAGCAGTTCAGCTGGACAGGTCCAGGGCTACACCTTC. The chain combines TRBV5-4 with TRBJ1-2; 7 nucleotides match TRBD1. The trim removed 5 bases at V and 8 bases at J, leaving 12 bases unmatched. This CDR3 comprises 14 residues. The germline CDR1 and CDR2 sequences are SGHNT and YYREEE (reference sequence).

This rearrangement joins TRBV19 to TRBJ1-1; 7 nucleotides align to TRBD1. Germline V lookup: CDR1 LNHDA, CDR2 SQIVND (reference sequence). V lost 8 bases to trimming and J lost 2 bases; unmatched junction nucleotides: 11. The CDR3 has 15 residues. DNA for the CDR3: TGTGCCAGTCTCGGGTGGGGGACAGTCAACACTGAAGCTTTCTTT. Amino acids: CASLGWGTVNTEAFF.